Detailed here is one T cell receptor beta chain. The data are from a study of shared clonotypes between healthy human individuals. The V gene's germline CDR1 is MDHEN and CDR2 SYDVKM. The CDR3 contains 13 residues. Between the trimmed V and J ends, which lost 3 bases and 6 bases, there was a span of 11 bases. The repertoire was sequenced with immunoSEQ multiplex PCR; TCRdb's copy has only in-frame clones and lacks some. The data show hundreds of thousands of clones, about 80% seen once. V usage is TRBV28 and J usage is TRBJ1-2, with D possibly TRBD1 on 6 matching bases. The source of this sequence is a woman in her 40s in good health. Some clones in this sample may be carry-over from other donors' samples. Sequenced material: PBMCs. CDR3 DNA sequence: TGTGCCAGCAGTTTTGGGGGGCAAAATGGCTACACCTTC. It encodes CASSFGGQNGYTF.